The 21 T cell receptor beta chains listed next were all sequenced from one sample in a study of long-term antiretroviral therapy in people with HIV. With survey level as its setting, the immunoSEQ assay was v3.0. TCRdb's table, derived via immunoSEQ multiplex PCR, lists solely in-frame clones and lacks some. The sample lists fewer than 25,000 clones; 90% to 95% were seen once. The material sequenced was unsorted PBMCs, taken just over 4.8 years after starting antiretroviral therapy. These receptors were collected from a woman aged 45 to 65 with HIV.

The genes are TRBV2 and TRBJ2-5; D is possibly TRBD2 (6 bases). The CDR3 is 15 residues long. Trimming took off 4 bases at V and 2 bases at J, with 14 bases between the two ends. CDR1 is SNHLY and CDR2 is FYNNEI in the germline V gene. CDR3 nucleotides: TGTGCCAGCAGTGTATCTAGCGTGACACAAGAGACCCAGTACTTC. Its translation: CASSVSSVTQETQYF.

This sequence joins TRBV4-3 and TRBJ2-5; 7 bases line up with TRBD2. Germline V gives CDR1 LGHNA, CDR2 YSLEER. CDR3 length: 16 residues. V was clipped by 0 bases and J by 3 bases; unmatched bases: 7. The CDR3, as DNA: TGCGCCAGCAGCCAAGATCTAGGGCTAGCGGAAGAGACCCAGTACTTC. Translation gives CASSQDLGLAEETQYF.

The chain links TRBV15 to TRBJ2-1; maybe TRBD2 (6 bases). The CDR3 covers 15 residues. V dropped 6 bases and J dropped 0 bases, with 12 bases sitting between them. From germline, CDR1 is LNHNV and CDR2 YYDKDF (reference sequence). CDR3 nucleotide sequence: TGTGCCACCAGTAGGGCGGGAAGCTCCTACAATGAGCAGTTCTTC. Its protein product is CATSRAGSSYNEQFF.

The chain has TRBV6-6 and TRBJ1-1, with D possibly being TRBD1 (5 bases). The V end was cut by 0 bases, the J end by 10 bases, with 12 bases between. Germline CDR1 and CDR2: MNHNY and SVGAGI (reference sequence). The CDR3 runs to 13 residues. CDR3 amino acids: CASSYSRGMLAFF. CDR3 nucleotides: TGTGCCAGCAGTTACTCGAGGGGAATGTTAGCTTTCTTT.

The chain combines TRBV6-5 with TRBJ1-1; D is unresolved. CDR1 is MNHEY, CDR2 SVGAGI, per germline. Between the trimmed V and J ends, which lost 7 bases and 1 base, there was a span of 13 bases. The CDR3 runs 14 residues. CDR3 nucleotide sequence: TGTGCCAGCACCCAGCGGGTGGAGAACACTGAAGCTTTCTTT. Its protein product is CASTQRVENTEAFF.

This clone was recorded a few times. The chain employs TRBV6-5 and TRBJ1-1; no firm D call. V was cut by 3 bases and J by 6 bases, with 8 bases left in between. This CDR3 comprises 12 residues. CDR1 is MNHEY, CDR2 SVGAGI, per germline. CDR3 sequence: CASSYDTSEAFF. The CDR3 coding sequence is TGTGCCAGCAGTTATGACACCTCTGAAGCTTTCTTT.

This chain uses TRBV5-5 with TRBJ2-5, with D perhaps matching TRBD1 or TRBD2 (5 bases each). V lost 4 bases to trimming and J lost 7 bases, with 17 bases between them. CDR1 and CDR2 from the germline V gene are SGHKS and YYEKEE (reference sequence). The CDR3 has 14 amino acids. CDR3 residues: CASSAEGRFPTQYF. CDR3 nucleotides: TGTGCCAGCAGCGCTGAGGGGCGCTTTCCGACCCAGTACTTC.

Concerning this clone itself: The junction departs from germline at one end; a sequencing error may be responsible. The rearrangement links TRBV7-2 to TRBJ2-7, with D tentatively TRBD2 (6 bases). Germline V gives CDR1 SGHTA, CDR2 FQGNSA. This CDR3 spans 15 amino acids. The DNA for the CDR3 is TGTGCCAGCAGCTGGGGCGGGGCGGGTTCCTCCGAGCAGTACTTC. Translating it yields CASSWGGAGSSEQYF.

V usage is TRBV18 and J usage is TRBJ2-7; 11 bases are shared with TRBD2. With V trimmed by 6 bases and J by 6 bases, 13 bases remained unmatched. CDR1 and CDR2 from the germline V gene are KGHSH and LQKENI. The CDR3 is 16 amino acids. CDR3 protein: CASSRGIAGGESEQYF. CDR3 nucleotides: TGTGCCAGCTCGAGGGGAATAGCGGGAGGGGAATCCGAGCAGTACTTC. The full variable domain, completed using reference TRBV18 and TRBJ2-7, is NAGVMQNPRHLVRRRGQEARLRCSPMKGHSHVYWYRQLPEEGLKFMVYLQKENIIDESGMPKERFSAEFPKEGPSILRIQQVVRGDSAAYFCASSRGIAGGESEQYFGPGTRLTVT.

In its sample, this clone was seen a few times. This chain links TRBV6-6 with TRBJ2-7; no firm D call. Between the trimmed V and J ends, which lost 6 bases and 5 bases, there was a span of 11 bases. CDR1 is MNHNY and CDR2 is SVGAGI in the germline V gene (reference sequence). CDR3 length: 12 amino acids. In nucleotides, the CDR3 is TGTGCCAGCAGCCTCTTTAATGACGAGCAGTACTTC. This translates into CASSLFNDEQYF.

This rearrangement joins TRBV6-1 to TRBJ2-7; 7 bases map to TRBD2. The CDR3 consists of 14 residues. V was clipped by 7 bases and J by 4 bases; unmatched bases: 10. Germline V gene sequence: CDR1 MNHNS, CDR2 SASEGT. The CDR3 region is CASNNRDYPYEQYF. The CDR3 DNA sequence: TGTGCCAGCAATAACCGGGACTACCCGTACGAGCAGTACTTC.

The rearrangement uses TRBV5-4 and TRBJ2-2; TRBD1 matches 9 bases. With 4 bases clipped from V and 5 bases from J, the junction kept 9 bases outside the gene matches. This CDR3 is 16 amino acids long. Germline loops: CDR1 SGHNT, CDR2 YYREEE (reference sequence). Written as DNA, the CDR3 is TGTGCCAGCAGCCCCGGGACAGGGCTTGGAACCGGGGAGCTGTTTTTT. Protein sequence: CASSPGTGLGTGELFF.

The V gene is TRBV28, the J gene TRBJ1-2; no clear D. Germline lookup yields CDR1 MDHEN and CDR2 SYDVKM. The CDR3 extends over 14 amino acids. The germline V and J ends were trimmed by 2 bases and 4 bases, with 11 bases remaining between them. CDR3 sequence: CASSLQSLSYGYTF. CDR3 nucleotides: TGTGCCAGCAGTTTACAGAGTCTGAGCTATGGCTACACCTTC.

The rearrangement joins TRBV5-8 to TRBJ2-2; D gene unclear. V was cut by 4 bases and J by 1 base, with 2 bases left in between. CDR1 is SGHTS, CDR2 YDEGEE, per germline. The CDR3 spans 12 residues. CDR3 protein: CASSLNTGELFF. The DNA for the CDR3 is TGTGCCAGCAGCCTGAACACCGGGGAGCTGTTTTTT.

The V gene is TRBV28, the J gene TRBJ1-3; 7 bases align to TRBD1. This CDR3 region has 16 residues. Germline V gene sequence: CDR1 MDHEN, CDR2 SYDVKM. V lost 6 bases to trimming and J lost 2 bases; unmatched junction nucleotides: 10. DNA of the CDR3: TGTGCCAGCAGCCGAATTACAGGGGCCCCTGGAAACACCATATATTTT. It codes for CASSRITGAPGNTIYF. Combining the CDR3 with reference TRBV28 and TRBJ1-3 gives the whole variable domain DVKVTQSSRYLVKRTGEKVFLECVQDMDHENMFWYRQDPGLGLRLIYFSYDVKMKEKGDIPEGYSVSREKKERFSLILESASTNQTSMYLCASSRITGAPGNTIYFGEGSWLTVV.

The V call is TRBV18, the J call TRBJ1-2, with TRBD1 matching 8 bases. CDR1 and CDR2 (germline): KGHSH, LQKENI. V trimming: 2 bases; J trimming: 6 bases; junction bases outside the gene matches: 11. This CDR3 is built from 16 residues. The CDR3 reads CASSPNGQGASDGYTF. CDR3 DNA: TGTGCCAGCTCACCAAACGGCCAGGGGGCGTCTGATGGCTACACCTTC. The entire variable domain, with the rest obtained from reference TRBV18 and TRBJ1-2, is as follows: NAGVMQNPRHLVRRRGQEARLRCSPMKGHSHVYWYRQLPEEGLKFMVYLQKENIIDESGMPKERFSAEFPKEGPSILRIQQVVRGDSAAYFCASSPNGQGASDGYTFGSGTRLTVV.

V usage is TRBV4-3 and J usage is TRBJ2-7; TRBD1 agrees at 7 bases. The ends lost 3 bases at V and 4 bases at J; junction bases unmatched: 9. Germline assignment: CDR1 LGHNA and CDR2 YSLEER. The CDR3 is made up of 15 amino acids. The CDR3 is CASSQDRDSYYEQYF. In nucleotides, the CDR3 is TGCGCCAGCAGCCAGGACCGGGACAGCTATTACGAGCAGTACTTC.

The CDR3 loop reads CASSPQGRAGGRTGELFF. For the CDR3, the DNA is TGTGCCAGCTCCCCGCAGGGCCGGGCGGGAGGGCGGACCGGGGAGCTGTTTTTT. The chain employs TRBV19 and TRBJ2-2; 9 positions agree with TRBD2. Per germline, CDR1 LNHDA and CDR2 SQIVND (reference sequence). The length of the CDR3 is 18 residues. The V and J ends lost 9 bases and 5 bases, in that order; junction bases with no gene match: 19.

CDR3 region: CGNTGTANYGYTF. CDR3 bases: TGTGGAAATACGGGGACAGCTAACTATGGCTACACCTTC. The chain employs TRBV28 and TRBJ1-2; 7 nucleotides line up with TRBD1. The CDR3 consists of 13 residues. Germline V CDR1 and CDR2: MDHEN, SYDVKM.

The chain uses TRBV6-1 and TRBJ2-5, with D tentatively TRBD1 (5 bases). The DNA end favors TRBJ2-7, so the J call may be wrong. The CDR3 has 15 amino acids. Germline V gene data show CDR1 as MNHNS and CDR2 as SASEGT. The DNA of the CDR3 is TGTGCCAGCAGTGATTTTTCGGACATCGCCTACGAGCAGTACTTC. Its translation: CASSDFSDIAYEQYF.

This chain joins TRBV2 and TRBJ1-5; 11 nucleotides agree with TRBD1. The CDR3 consists of 19 residues. The germline V gene has CDR1 SNHLY and CDR2 FYNNEI. The V gene end was trimmed by 4 bases and the J gene end by 3 bases; junction bases not matched to a gene: 14. The DNA for the CDR3 is TGTGCCAGCAGTGCCCGCTCCGGACAGGGGGCGGGTCACAATCAGCCCCAGCATTTT. It encodes CASSARSGQGAGHNQPQHF.